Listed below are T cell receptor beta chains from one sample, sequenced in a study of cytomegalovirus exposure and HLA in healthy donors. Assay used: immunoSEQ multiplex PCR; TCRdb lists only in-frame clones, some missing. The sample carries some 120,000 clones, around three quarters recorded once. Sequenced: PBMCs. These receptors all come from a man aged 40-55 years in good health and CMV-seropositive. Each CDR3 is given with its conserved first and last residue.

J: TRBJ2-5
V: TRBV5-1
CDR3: CASSLFQEETQYF

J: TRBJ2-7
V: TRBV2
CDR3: CASTFTPSGYEQYF

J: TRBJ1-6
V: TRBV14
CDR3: CASSQAGVSYNSPLHF

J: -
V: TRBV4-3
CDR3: CASSQLGQGFHEQYF

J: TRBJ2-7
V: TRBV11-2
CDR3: CASSLDPGQGGYF

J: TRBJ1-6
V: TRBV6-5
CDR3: CASSEGTGHSPLHF

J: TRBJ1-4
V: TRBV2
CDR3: CASRRDSNEKLFF

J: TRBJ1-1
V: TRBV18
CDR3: CASSPTVPGGTEAFF

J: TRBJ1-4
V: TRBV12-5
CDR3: CASAETWDRDTTNEKLFF

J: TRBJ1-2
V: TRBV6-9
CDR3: CASSSKSPSDNYGYTF

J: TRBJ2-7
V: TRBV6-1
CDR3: CASRGGTAAYEQYF

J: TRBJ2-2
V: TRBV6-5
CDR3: CASNRGVDAGELFF

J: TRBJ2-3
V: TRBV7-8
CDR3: CASSLELADTDTQYF

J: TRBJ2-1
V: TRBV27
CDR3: CASSLLGLSGQGANEQFF

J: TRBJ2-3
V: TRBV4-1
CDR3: CASSQDNTGTGTDTQYF

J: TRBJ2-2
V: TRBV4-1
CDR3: CASSQGQGGTGELFF

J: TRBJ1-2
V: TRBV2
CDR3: CASSPPWARANYGYTF

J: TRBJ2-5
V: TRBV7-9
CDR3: CSSSLDSLADQETQYF

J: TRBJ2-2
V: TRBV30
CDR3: CAWSHSGTGELFF

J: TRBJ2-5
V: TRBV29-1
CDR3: CSVDGMGQGARQETQYF

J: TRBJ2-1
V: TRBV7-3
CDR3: CASSLLSSGGTEQFF

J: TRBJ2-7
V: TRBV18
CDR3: CASSGRQGASYEQYF

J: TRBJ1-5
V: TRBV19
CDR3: CASSISRWRGEDQPQHF

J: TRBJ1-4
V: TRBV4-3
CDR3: CASSQESSYVAANEKLFF

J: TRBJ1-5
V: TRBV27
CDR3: CASSLFEPGQGIGLGNQPQHF

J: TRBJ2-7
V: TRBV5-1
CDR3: CASSLKAGFLSEQYF